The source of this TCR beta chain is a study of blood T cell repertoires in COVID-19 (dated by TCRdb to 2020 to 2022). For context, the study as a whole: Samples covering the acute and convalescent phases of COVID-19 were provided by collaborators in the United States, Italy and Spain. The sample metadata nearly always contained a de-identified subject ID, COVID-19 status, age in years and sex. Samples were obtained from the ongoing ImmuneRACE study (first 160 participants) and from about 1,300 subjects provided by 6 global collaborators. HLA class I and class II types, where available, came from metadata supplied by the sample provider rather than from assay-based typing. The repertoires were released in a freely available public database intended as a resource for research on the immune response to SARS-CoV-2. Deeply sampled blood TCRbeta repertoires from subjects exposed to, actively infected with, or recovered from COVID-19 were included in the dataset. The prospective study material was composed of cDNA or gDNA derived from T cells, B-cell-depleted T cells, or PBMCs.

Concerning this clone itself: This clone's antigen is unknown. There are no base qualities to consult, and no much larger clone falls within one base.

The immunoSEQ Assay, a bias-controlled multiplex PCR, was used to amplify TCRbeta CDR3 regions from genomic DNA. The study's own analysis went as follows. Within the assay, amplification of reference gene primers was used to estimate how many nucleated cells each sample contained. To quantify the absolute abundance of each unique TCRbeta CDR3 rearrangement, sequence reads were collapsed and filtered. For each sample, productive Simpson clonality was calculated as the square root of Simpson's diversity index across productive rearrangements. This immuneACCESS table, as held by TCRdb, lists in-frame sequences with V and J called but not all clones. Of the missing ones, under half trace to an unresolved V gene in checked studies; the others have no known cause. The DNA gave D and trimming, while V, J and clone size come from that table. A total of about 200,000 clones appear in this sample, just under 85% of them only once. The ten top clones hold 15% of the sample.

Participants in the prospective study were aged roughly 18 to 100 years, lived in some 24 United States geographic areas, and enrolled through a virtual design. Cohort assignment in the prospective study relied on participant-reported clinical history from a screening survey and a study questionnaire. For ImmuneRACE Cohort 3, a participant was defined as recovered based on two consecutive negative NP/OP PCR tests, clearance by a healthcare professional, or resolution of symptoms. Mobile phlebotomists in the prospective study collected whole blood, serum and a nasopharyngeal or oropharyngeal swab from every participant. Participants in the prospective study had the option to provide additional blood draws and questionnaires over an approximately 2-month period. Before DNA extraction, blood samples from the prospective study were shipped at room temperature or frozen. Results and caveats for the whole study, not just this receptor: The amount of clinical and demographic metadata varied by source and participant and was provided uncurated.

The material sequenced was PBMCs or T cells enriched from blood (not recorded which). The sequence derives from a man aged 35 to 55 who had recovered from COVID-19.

In nucleotides, the sequence is TGTGCCAGCAGCCAACAATTGACAGGGGCCGGGGAGCTGTTTTTT. The encoded protein is CASSQQLTGAGELFF. This chain joins TRBV7-7 to TRBJ2-2; a stretch of 8 junction bases matches TRBD1. The germline V gene (reference sequence) specifies SSHAT as CDR1 and FNYEAQ as CDR2. CDR3 length: 15 amino acids, cysteine to phenylalanine. Only the CDR3 portion is preserved as DNA: 45 bases, with reading frame beginning at the first base. Relative to germline, V is missing 5 bases and J is missing 6 bases, with 8 bases of the junction outside any gene match.